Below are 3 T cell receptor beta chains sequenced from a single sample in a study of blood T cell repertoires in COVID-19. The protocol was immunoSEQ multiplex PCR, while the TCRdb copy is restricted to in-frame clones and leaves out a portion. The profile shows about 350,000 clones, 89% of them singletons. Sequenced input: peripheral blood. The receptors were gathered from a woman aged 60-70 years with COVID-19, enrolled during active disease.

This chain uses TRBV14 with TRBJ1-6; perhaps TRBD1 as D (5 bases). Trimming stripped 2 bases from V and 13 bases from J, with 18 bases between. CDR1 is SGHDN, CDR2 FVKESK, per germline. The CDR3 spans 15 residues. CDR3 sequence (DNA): TGTGCCAGCAGCCAACAACCGACAGCTATGGGCCCCCTCCACTTT. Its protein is CASSQQPTAMGPLHF.

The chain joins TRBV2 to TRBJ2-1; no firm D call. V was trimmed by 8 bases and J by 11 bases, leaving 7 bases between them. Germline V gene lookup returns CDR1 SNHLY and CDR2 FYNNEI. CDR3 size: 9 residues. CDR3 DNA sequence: TGTGCCAGCGAGTCCCAGCAGTTCTTC. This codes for CASESQQFF.

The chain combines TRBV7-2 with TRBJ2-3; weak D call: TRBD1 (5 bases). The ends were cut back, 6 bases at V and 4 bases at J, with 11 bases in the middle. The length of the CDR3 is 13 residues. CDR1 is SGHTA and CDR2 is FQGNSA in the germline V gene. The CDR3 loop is CASRDTNSDTQYF. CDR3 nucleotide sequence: TGTGCCAGCAGGGACACGAACTCAGATACGCAGTATTTT.